The 23 T cell receptor beta chains given below trace back to one sample, sequenced in a study of T cell changes during pregnancy in multiple sclerosis. Profiling relied on immunoSEQ multiplex PCR, and the TCRdb table lists in-frame clones only, not all of them. The top ten clones hold about 9.6% of a sample with 25,000 to 35,000 clones, roughly 90% of them seen once. The sequences come from CD8+ T cells from peripheral blood mononuclear cells, collected in the first trimester of pregnancy. These receptors all stem from a female donor with multiple sclerosis, enrolled in a pregnancy study.

V usage is TRBV6-4 and J usage is TRBJ2-1; 8 positions match TRBD2. The CDR3 runs to 15 residues. J was trimmed by 3 bases and V by 3 bases; bases with no gene match: 4. Germline lookup yields CDR1 MRHNA and CDR2 SNTAGT. As DNA, the CDR3 is TGTGCCAGCAGTGATAAGGCGGGGGGCTACAATGAGCAGTTCTTC. This sequence encodes CASSDKAGGYNEQFF.

J is TRBJ1-1 and V is TRBV19, with a tentative D call TRBD1 (5 bases). V was pared by 1 base and J by 4 bases, with 10 bases between. The CDR3 length is 14 residues. The germline CDR1 and CDR2 sequences are LNHDA and SQIVND (reference sequence). CDR3 amino acids: CASSIGQGTTEAFF. The CDR3 DNA reads TGTGCCAGTAGTATAGGTCAGGGCACCACTGAAGCTTTCTTT. Looking up the rest from reference TRBV19 and TRBJ1-1 gives the full variable domain: DGGITQSPKYLFRKEGQNVTLSCEQNLNHDAMYWYRQDPGQGLRLIYYSQIVNDFQKGDIAEGYSVSREKKESFPLTVTSAQKNPTAFYLCASSIGQGTTEAFFGQGTRLTVV.

The rearrangement links TRBV27 to TRBJ2-3, with D unresolved. V lost 3 bases, J lost 1 base, and 5 bases lay in between. This CDR3 comprises 13 residues. Germline loops: CDR1 MNHEY, CDR2 SMNVEV (reference sequence). For the CDR3, the DNA is TGTGCCAGCAGTTTCTTCGGCACAGATACGCAGTATTTT. This gives the protein CASSFFGTDTQYF.

The V gene is TRBV6-1, the J gene TRBJ2-3; D might be TRBD2 (5 bases). V lost 1 base and J lost 0, with 8 bases in between. Germline V gene sequence: CDR1 MNHNS, CDR2 SASEGT. This CDR3 contains 15 residues. DNA for the CDR3: TGTGCCAGCAGTGAAGGCGGCGGGAGCACAGATACGCAGTATTTT. Translating gives CASSEGGGSTDTQYF.

This clone was recorded once. The V and J genes are TRBV6-5 and TRBJ1-4; 7 bases map to TRBD1. CDR3 length: 13 residues. CDR1 and CDR2 from the germline V gene are MNHEY and SVGAGI. Trimming at V came to 7 bases and at J to 4 bases, leaving 3 bases not matched to a gene. The CDR3 loop is CASKNRGNEKLFF. CDR3 nucleotides: TGTGCCAGCAAGAACAGGGGTAATGAAAAACTGTTTTTT.

This sequence joins TRBV19 and TRBJ2-2, with TRBD2 as a possible D gene (5 bases). CDR1 is LNHDA and CDR2 is SQIVND in the germline V gene (reference sequence). V dropped 4 bases and J dropped 6 bases, with 15 bases sitting between them. This CDR3 comprises 15 residues. This CDR3 is CASSNEEGIAGELFF. DNA for the CDR3: TGTGCCAGTAGTAATGAAGAGGGAATCGCCGGGGAGCTGTTTTTT. The entire variable domain, with the rest obtained from reference TRBV19 and TRBJ2-2, is as follows: DGGITQSPKYLFRKEGQNVTLSCEQNLNHDAMYWYRQDPGQGLRLIYYSQIVNDFQKGDIAEGYSVSREKKESFPLTVTSAQKNPTAFYLCASSNEEGIAGELFFGEGSRLTVL.

The gene calls are TRBV19 and TRBJ2-3, with a weak D call TRBD2 (5 bases). Germline V gene lookup returns CDR1 LNHDA and CDR2 SQIVND (reference sequence). This CDR3 contains 13 residues. Trimming shortened V by 8 bases and J by 2 bases, and 11 bases separated the two germline ends. CDR3 sequence: CASGERFTDTQYF. CDR3 nucleotides: TGTGCCAGTGGAGAGCGGTTCACAGATACGCAGTATTTT.

This chain joins TRBV7-9 and TRBJ2-1, with D tentatively TRBD1 (5 bases). The CDR3 consists of 14 residues. Between the trimmed V and J ends, which lost 1 base and 7 bases, there was a span of 11 bases. Germline CDR1 is SEHNR and CDR2 is FQNEAQ (reference sequence). The CDR3 spells CASSLGQGGNEQFF. CDR3 bases: TGTGCCAGCAGCTTAGGGCAGGGTGGGAATGAGCAGTTCTTC.

This clone turned up a few times. The chain combines TRBV10-3 with TRBJ1-1, with TRBD1 as a possible D gene (5 bases). Germline V gene lookup returns CDR1 ENHRY and CDR2 SYGVKD. Trimming left V 7 bases short and J 1 base short, with 10 bases between. The CDR3 spans 13 residues. CDR3 in DNA: TGTGCCATCAACGGGGGTCCGAACACTGAAGCTTTCTTT. Protein: CAINGGPNTEAFF.

This rearrangement joins TRBV5-1 to TRBJ2-3, with 16 bases lining up with TRBD2. This CDR3 has 19 residues. Germline CDR1 reads SGHRS; CDR2 reads YFSETQ. J was trimmed by 0 bases and V by 4 bases; bases with no gene match: 8. CDR3 DNA sequence: TGCGCCAGCAGCGCATACGGGACTAGCGGGGGGGTTAGCACAGATACGCAGTATTTT. Its protein is CASSAYGTSGGVSTDTQYF.

The V call is TRBV4-3, the J call TRBJ2-3; TRBD1 matches 9 bases. The V gene end was trimmed by 3 bases and the J gene end by 7 bases; junction bases not matched to a gene: 11. Germline V gives CDR1 LGHNA, CDR2 YSLEER. This CDR3 has 16 amino acids. DNA of the CDR3: TGCGCCAGCAGCCAGGCGCAACAGGGGGCTTCTTATACGCAGTATTTT. Translating gives CASSQAQQGASYTQYF.

The CDR3 here is CASSQEEEPRWTQYF. Written as DNA, the CDR3 is TGTGCCAGCAGCCAAGAAGAGGAGCCCCGGTGGACGCAGTATTTT. The genes are TRBV4-2 and TRBJ2-3; no clear D gene. Looked up from germline, CDR1 is LGHNA and CDR2 is YNFKEQ. The CDR3 has 15 amino acids. Trimming stripped 0 bases from V and 9 bases from J, with 16 bases between.

The V and J genes are TRBV9 and TRBJ2-2, with 7 bases matching TRBD2. V shed 3 bases, J shed 5 bases, and the junction held 7 bases outside the gene matches. The CDR3 contains 15 residues. Germline CDR1 and CDR2: SGDLS and YYNGEE. CDR3 region: CASSAWDYNTGELFF. In nucleotides, the CDR3 is TGTGCCAGCAGCGCCTGGGACTACAATACCGGGGAGCTGTTTTTT.

A single count supports this clone. The J gene is TRBJ2-7, the V gene TRBV30; 7 bases match TRBD1. Germline V gene lookup returns CDR1 GTSNPN and CDR2 SVGIG (reference sequence). With V trimmed by 5 bases and J by 2 bases, 6 bases remained unmatched. The length of the CDR3 is 13 residues. This CDR3 reads CAWEAGTAYEQYF. The CDR3 region has the DNA TGTGCCTGGGAAGCCGGGACAGCCTACGAGCAGTACTTC.

By share, this clone counts as medium-sized. The gene calls are TRBV6-1 and TRBJ2-1; 7 bases line up with TRBD2. This CDR3 region has 15 residues. Germline CDR1 MNHNS, CDR2 SASEGT. Trimming at V came to 2 bases and at J to 7 bases, leaving 8 bases not matched to a gene. The CDR3 here is CASSEMGEGSNEQFF. The DNA of the CDR3 is TGTGCCAGCAGTGAAATGGGGGAGGGGAGTAATGAGCAGTTCTTC.

The chain employs TRBV11-1 and TRBJ2-3, with D perhaps TRBD2 (6 bases). CDR1 SGHAT and CDR2 FQDESV come from the germline V gene (reference sequence). Trimming took off 0 bases at V and 0 bases at J, with 7 bases between the two ends. This CDR3 region has 15 residues. Here the CDR3 reads CASSLASGSTDTQYF. The CDR3 nucleotides read TGTGCCAGCAGCTTAGCTAGCGGAAGCACAGATACGCAGTATTTT.

The rearrangement joins TRBV5-4 to TRBJ2-5, with D tentatively TRBD1 (6 bases). CDR3 size: 13 residues. Trimming took off 4 bases at V and 3 bases at J, with 10 bases between the two ends. Germline loops: CDR1 SGHNT, CDR2 YYREEE (reference sequence). The CDR3 sequence is CASSPRTEETQYF. The CDR3 DNA sequence: TGTGCCAGCAGCCCCCGGACAGAAGAGACCCAGTACTTC.

This clone occurred a few times. The chain links TRBV5-4 to TRBJ2-5, with 10 bases fitting TRBD2. The V and J ends lost 4 bases and 5 bases, in that order; junction bases with no gene match: 8. Germline values: CDR1 SGHNT, CDR2 YYREEE (reference sequence). The CDR3 runs 15 residues. CDR3 bases: TGTGCCAGCAGCCTCTCTAGCGGGGGAAGGGAGACCCAGTACTTC. This encodes CASSLSSGGRETQYF.

This sequence joins TRBV9 and TRBJ2-1; tentative D call: TRBD2 (6 bases). V was cut by 3 bases and J by 5 bases, with 12 bases left in between. Germline lookup yields CDR1 SGDLS and CDR2 YYNGEE. The CDR3 runs to 14 residues. The CDR3 is CASSASGDDNEQFF. In nucleotides, the CDR3 is TGTGCCAGCAGCGCGTCGGGGGACGACAATGAGCAGTTCTTC.

V and J are TRBV4-1 and TRBJ1-1; unclear D gene. Germline values: CDR1 MGHRA, CDR2 YSYEKL. V gave up 1 base and J gave up 0 bases, with 15 bases separating them. This CDR3 contains 17 residues. CDR3 DNA: TGCGCCAGCAGCCAAGTGGGTCGAGGACTCATGAACACTGAAGCTTTCTTT. Its translation is CASSQVGRGLMNTEAFF.

V and J are TRBV2 and TRBJ1-3; weak D call: TRBD1 (6 bases). V was trimmed by 4 bases and J by 4 bases, leaving 17 bases between them. CDR1 is SNHLY and CDR2 is FYNNEI in the germline V gene. This CDR3 has 16 amino acids. The CDR3 protein is CASSAGGDPYGNTIYF. DNA of the CDR3: TGTGCCAGCAGTGCTGGGGGCGATCCCTACGGAAACACCATATATTTT.

This chain uses TRBV7-6 with TRBJ2-2; TRBD2 matches 8 bases. CDR1 is SGHVS and CDR2 is FNYEAQ in the germline V gene. V dropped 1 base and J dropped 4; count of bases not matched to a gene: 14. The CDR3 loop spans 19 amino acids. The CDR3 nucleotides are TGTGCCAGCAGCTTAGTCGGCGGGAGGCCTCGTAGTATCACCGGGGAGCTGTTTTTT. It is translated as CASSLVGGRPRSITGELFF.

The genes are TRBV6-5 and TRBJ2-3, with 8 nucleotides matching TRBD2. The CDR3 is 15 residues long. Germline CDR1 and CDR2: MNHEY and SVGAGI. The V and J ends lost 3 bases and 2 bases, in that order; junction bases with no gene match: 4. CDR3 amino acids: CASSYDSGATDTQYF. For the CDR3, the DNA is TGTGCCAGCAGTTATGATAGCGGGGCCACAGATACGCAGTATTTT.